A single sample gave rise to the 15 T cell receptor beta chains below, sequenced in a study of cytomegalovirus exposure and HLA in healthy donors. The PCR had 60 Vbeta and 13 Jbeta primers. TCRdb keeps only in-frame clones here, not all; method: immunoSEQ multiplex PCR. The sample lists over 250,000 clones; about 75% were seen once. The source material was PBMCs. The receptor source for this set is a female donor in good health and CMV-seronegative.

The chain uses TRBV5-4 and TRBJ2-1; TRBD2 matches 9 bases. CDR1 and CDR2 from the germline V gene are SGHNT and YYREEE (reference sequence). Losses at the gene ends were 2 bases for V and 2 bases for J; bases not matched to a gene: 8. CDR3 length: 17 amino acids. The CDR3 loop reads CASSLHPTSGTYNEQFF. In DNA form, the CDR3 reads TGTGCCAGCAGCTTACATCCGACTAGCGGCACCTACAATGAGCAGTTCTTC.

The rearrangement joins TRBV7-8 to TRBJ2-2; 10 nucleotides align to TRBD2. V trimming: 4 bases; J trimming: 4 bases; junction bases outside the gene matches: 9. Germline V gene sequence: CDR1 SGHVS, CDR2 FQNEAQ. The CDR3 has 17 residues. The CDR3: CASSSQAGGPSTGELFF. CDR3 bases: TGTGCCAGCAGCTCGCAAGCGGGAGGGCCGTCCACCGGGGAGCTGTTTTTT.

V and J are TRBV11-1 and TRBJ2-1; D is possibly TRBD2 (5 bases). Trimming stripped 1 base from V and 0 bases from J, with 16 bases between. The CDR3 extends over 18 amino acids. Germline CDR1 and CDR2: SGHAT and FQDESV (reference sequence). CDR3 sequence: CASSLVAGYISSYNEQFF. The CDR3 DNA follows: TGTGCCAGCAGCTTAGTGGCGGGTTACATTAGCTCCTACAATGAGCAGTTCTTC.

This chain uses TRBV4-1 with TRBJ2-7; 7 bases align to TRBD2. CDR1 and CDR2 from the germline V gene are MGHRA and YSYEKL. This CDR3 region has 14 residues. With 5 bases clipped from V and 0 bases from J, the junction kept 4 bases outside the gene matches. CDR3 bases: TGCGCCAGCAGCACCGGGACTAACTCCTACGAGCAGTACTTC. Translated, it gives CASSTGTNSYEQYF.

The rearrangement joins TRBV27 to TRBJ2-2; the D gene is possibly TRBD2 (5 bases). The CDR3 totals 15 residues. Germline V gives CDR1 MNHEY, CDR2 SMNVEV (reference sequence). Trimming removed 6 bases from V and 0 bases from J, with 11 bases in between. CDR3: CASRLGASNTGELFF. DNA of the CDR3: TGTGCCAGCAGGCTGGGAGCGTCGAACACCGGGGAGCTGTTTTTT.

CDR3 DNA: TGTGCCAGCCAACTAGCGGGGGCCACAGATACGCAGTATTTT. Its translation: CASQLAGATDTQYF. The chain recombines TRBV25-1 with TRBJ2-3; 11 nucleotides align to TRBD2. After removal of 8 bases from V and 2 bases from J, the junction contained 3 bases not matched to a gene. There are 14 residues in the CDR3. Germline values: CDR1 MGHDK, CDR2 SYGVNS. Complete variable domain (other parts from reference TRBV25-1 and TRBJ2-3): EADIYQTPRYLVIGTGKKITLECSQTMGHDKMYWYQQDPGMELHLIHYSYGVNSTEKGDLSSESTVSRIRTEHFPLTLESARPSHTSQYLCASQLAGATDTQYFGPGTRLTVL.

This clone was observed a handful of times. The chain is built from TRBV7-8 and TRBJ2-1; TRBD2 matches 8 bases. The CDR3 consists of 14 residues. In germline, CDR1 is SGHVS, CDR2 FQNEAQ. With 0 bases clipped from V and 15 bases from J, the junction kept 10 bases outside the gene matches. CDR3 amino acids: CASSLALSGGRRFF. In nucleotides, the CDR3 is TGTGCCAGCAGCTTAGCACTGAGCGGGGGTCGGCGGTTCTTC.

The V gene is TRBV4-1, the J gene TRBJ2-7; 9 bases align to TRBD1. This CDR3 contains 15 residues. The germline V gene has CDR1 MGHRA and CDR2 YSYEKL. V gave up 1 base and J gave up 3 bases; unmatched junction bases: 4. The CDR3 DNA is TGCGCCAGCAGCCAAGTCTGGGACAGGGACTACGAGCAGTACTTC. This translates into CASSQVWDRDYEQYF.

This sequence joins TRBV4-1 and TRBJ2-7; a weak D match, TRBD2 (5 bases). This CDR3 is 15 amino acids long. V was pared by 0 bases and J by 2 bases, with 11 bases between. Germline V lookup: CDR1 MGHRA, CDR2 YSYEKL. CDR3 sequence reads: CASSQEARETYEQYF. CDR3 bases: TGCGCCAGCAGCCAAGAGGCAAGGGAGACCTACGAGCAGTACTTC.

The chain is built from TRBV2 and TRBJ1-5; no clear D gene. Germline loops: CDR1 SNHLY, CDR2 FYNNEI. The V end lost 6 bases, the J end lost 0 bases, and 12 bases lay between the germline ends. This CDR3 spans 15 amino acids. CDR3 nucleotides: TGTGCCAGCAGCGGAGAAGCCGATAGCAATCAGCCCCAGCATTTT. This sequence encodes CASSGEADSNQPQHF.

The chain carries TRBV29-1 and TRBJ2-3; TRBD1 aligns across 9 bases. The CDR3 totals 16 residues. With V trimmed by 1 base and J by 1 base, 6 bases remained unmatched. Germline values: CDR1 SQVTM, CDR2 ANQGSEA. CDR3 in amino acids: CSVEAVDRGRTDTQYF. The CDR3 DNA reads TGCAGCGTTGAAGCGGTGGACAGGGGCCGCACAGATACGCAGTATTTT.

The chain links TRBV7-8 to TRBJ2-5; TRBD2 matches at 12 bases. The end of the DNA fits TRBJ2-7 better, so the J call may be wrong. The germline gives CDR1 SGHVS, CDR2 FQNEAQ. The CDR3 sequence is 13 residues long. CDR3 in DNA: TGTGCCAGCGGACTAGCGGGAACATCCGAGCAGTACTTC. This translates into CASGLAGTSEQYF.

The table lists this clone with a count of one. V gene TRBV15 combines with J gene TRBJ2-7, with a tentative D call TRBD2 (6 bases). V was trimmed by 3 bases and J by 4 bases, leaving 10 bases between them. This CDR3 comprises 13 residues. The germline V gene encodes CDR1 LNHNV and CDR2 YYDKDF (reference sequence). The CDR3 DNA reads TGTGCCACCAGCAGGGACTACGGTTACGAGCAGTACTTC. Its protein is CATSRDYGYEQYF.

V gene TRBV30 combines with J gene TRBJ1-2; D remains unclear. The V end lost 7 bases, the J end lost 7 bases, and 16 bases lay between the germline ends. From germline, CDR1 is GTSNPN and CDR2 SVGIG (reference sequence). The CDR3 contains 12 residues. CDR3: CALPREGGGYTF. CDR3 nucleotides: TGTGCCTTACCTAGGGAGGGCGGTGGCTACACCTTC.

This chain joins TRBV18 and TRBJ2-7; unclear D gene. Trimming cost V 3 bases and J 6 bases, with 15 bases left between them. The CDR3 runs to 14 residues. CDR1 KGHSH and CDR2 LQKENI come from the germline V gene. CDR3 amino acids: CASSPTYLTGEQYF. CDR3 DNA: TGTGCCAGCTCACCGACTTATCTGACTGGCGAGCAGTACTTC.